This is a list of T cell receptor beta chains from one sample in a study of Graves' ophthalmopathy and Graves' hyperthyroidism. Via MiXCR, TCRdb re-called the multiplex PCR reads, giving one row per CDR3 protein. The data show roughly 600,000 distinct CDR3 sequences, less than 40% seen once. The specimen was peripheral blood or thyroid tissue (not recorded which). Receptors were obtained from an adult man with Graves' hyperthyroidism. CDR3s include the opening cysteine and the closing phenylalanine or tryptophan. Fields, in order: J gene, CDR3 length, V gene, D gene, clone size, CDR3 protein, CDR3 DNA. The D gene is left open where the match is weak. Size is stated for part of the rows, as once, few or many counts, or as a class when the clone is expanded.

j_gene: TRBJ1-1
len: 13
v_gene: TRBV29-1
d_gene: TRBD1
abundance: .
CDR3aa: CSVAAGGWTEAFF
CDR3nt: TGCAGCGTTGCAGCAGGGGGCTGGACTGAAGCTTTCTTT

j_gene: TRBJ2-5
len: 19
v_gene: TRBV4-2
d_gene: TRBD2
abundance: few
CDR3aa: CASSPLVASGTGAQETQYF
CDR3nt: TGTGCCAGCAGCCCCCTGGTCGCTAGCGGGACCGGGGCTCAAGAGACCCAGTACTTC

j_gene: TRBJ2-1
len: 13
v_gene: TRBV12-3/TRBV12-4
d_gene: TRBD1
abundance: few
CDR3aa: CASKRDSDNEQFF
CDR3nt: TGTGCCAGCAAACGGGACAGCGACAATGAGCAGTTCTTC

j_gene: TRBJ1-1
len: 11
v_gene: TRBV19
d_gene: .
abundance: .
CDR3aa: CATTGHTEAFF
CDR3nt: TGTGCCACTACAGGGCACACTGAAGCTTTCTTT

j_gene: TRBJ1-4
len: 14
v_gene: TRBV19
d_gene: .
abundance: many
CDR3aa: CASNGGLTNEKLFF
CDR3nt: TGTGCCAGTAACGGGGGACTCACTAATGAAAAACTGTTTTTT

j_gene: TRBJ1-1
len: 11
v_gene: TRBV2
d_gene: .
abundance: many
CDR3aa: CAKTGSSEAFF
CDR3nt: TGTGCCAAGACCGGAAGCTCTGAAGCTTTCTTT

j_gene: TRBJ1-2
len: 13
v_gene: TRBV29-1
d_gene: .
abundance: .
CDR3aa: CSVNDRRSYGYTF
CDR3nt: TGCAGCGTGAACGACAGAAGAAGCTATGGCTACACCTTC

j_gene: TRBJ2-7
len: 14
v_gene: TRBV29-1
d_gene: TRBD2
abundance: many
CDR3aa: CSVASGGGSYEQYF
CDR3nt: TGCAGCGTCGCTAGCGGGGGGGGCTCCTACGAGCAGTACTTC

j_gene: TRBJ2-2
len: 13
v_gene: TRBV7-9
d_gene: .
abundance: .
CDR3aa: CASSGAYTGELFF
CDR3nt: TGTGCCAGCAGCGGGGCGTACACCGGGGAGCTGTTTTTT

j_gene: TRBJ1-1
len: 13
v_gene: TRBV10-3
d_gene: .
abundance: many
CDR3aa: CAISDRGNTEAFF
CDR3nt: TGTGCCATCAGTGACAGGGGGAACACTGAAGCTTTCTTT

j_gene: TRBJ2-1
len: 16
v_gene: TRBV7-9
d_gene: TRBD2
abundance: .
CDR3aa: CASSWATSGTYNEQFF
CDR3nt: TGTGCCAGCAGCTGGGCGACTAGCGGGACGTACAATGAGCAGTTCTTC

j_gene: TRBJ2-1
len: 16
v_gene: TRBV7-2
d_gene: TRBD2
abundance: .
CDR3aa: CASSYFLAGGDNEQFF
CDR3nt: TGTGCCAGCAGCTACTTCTTAGCGGGAGGCGACAATGAGCAGTTCTTC

j_gene: TRBJ1-2
len: 16
v_gene: TRBV4-1
d_gene: .
abundance: many
CDR3aa: CASSQGVEPLGYGYTF
CDR3nt: TGCGCCAGCAGCCAAGGGGTCGAACCCCTCGGCTATGGCTACACCTTC

j_gene: TRBJ2-7
len: 16
v_gene: TRBV13
d_gene: .
abundance: many
CDR3aa: CASSFSGGGSSYEQYF
CDR3nt: TGTGCCAGCAGCTTTTCTGGCGGAGGGAGCTCCTACGAGCAGTACTTC

j_gene: TRBJ2-5
len: 13
v_gene: TRBV19
d_gene: TRBD1
abundance: .
CDR3aa: CASGRGTQETQYF
CDR3nt: TGTGCCAGTGGCAGGGGGACCCAAGAGACCCAGTACTTC

j_gene: TRBJ1-1
len: 14
v_gene: TRBV3-1
d_gene: .
abundance: many
CDR3aa: CASSFNYRATEAFF
CDR3nt: TGTGCCAGCAGCTTTAACTACAGGGCCACTGAAGCTTTCTTT

j_gene: TRBJ2-7
len: 14
v_gene: TRBV19
d_gene: .
abundance: .
CDR3aa: CASSIGDTTYEQYF
CDR3nt: TGTGCCAGTAGTATAGGTGACACTACCTACGAGCAGTACTTC

j_gene: TRBJ2-1
len: 14
v_gene: TRBV29-1
d_gene: .
abundance: few
CDR3aa: CSVLTDQLGGEQFF
CDR3nt: TGCAGCGTGCTTACGGACCAACTCGGGGGTGAGCAGTTCTTC

j_gene: TRBJ1-5
len: 12
v_gene: TRBV24-1
d_gene: .
abundance: many
CDR3aa: CATSVGREPQHF
CDR3nt: TGTGCCACCAGTGTAGGGCGAGAGCCCCAGCATTTT

j_gene: TRBJ2-7
len: 14
v_gene: TRBV19
d_gene: .
abundance: few
CDR3aa: CASSTGLFSYEQYF
CDR3nt: TGTGCCAGTAGTACCGGACTATTCTCCTACGAGCAGTACTTC

j_gene: TRBJ2-2
len: 16
v_gene: TRBV2
d_gene: TRBD1
abundance: many
CDR3aa: CASSEFGTGTTGELFF
CDR3nt: TGTGCCAGCAGTGAATTCGGGACAGGGACCACCGGGGAGCTGTTTTTT

j_gene: TRBJ2-5
len: 15
v_gene: TRBV7-9
d_gene: TRBD1
abundance: many
CDR3aa: CASSLFGQVGETQYF
CDR3nt: TGTGCCAGCAGCTTATTTGGACAGGTCGGTGAGACCCAGTACTTC

j_gene: TRBJ1-5
len: 16
v_gene: TRBV28
d_gene: .
abundance: .
CDR3aa: CASSSAGTTGNQPQHF
CDR3nt: TGTGCCAGCAGTTCCGCCGGGACGACGGGGAACCAGCCCCAGCATTTT

j_gene: TRBJ1-4
len: 16
v_gene: TRBV9
d_gene: TRBD1
abundance: many
CDR3aa: CASILSPTGWDEKLFF
CDR3nt: TGTGCCAGCATCCTATCCCCGACAGGGTGGGACGAAAAACTGTTTTTT

j_gene: TRBJ1-5
len: 17
v_gene: TRBV15
d_gene: .
abundance: many
CDR3aa: CATSRDIGRNSNQPQHF
CDR3nt: TGTGCCACCAGCAGAGATATCGGACGGAATAGCAATCAGCCCCAGCATTTT

j_gene: TRBJ1-6
len: 14
v_gene: TRBV4-1
d_gene: TRBD1
abundance: few
CDR3aa: CASSHGQGNSPLHF
CDR3nt: TGCGCCAGCAGCCACGGACAGGGGAATTCACCCCTCCACTTT

j_gene: TRBJ1-1
len: 15
v_gene: TRBV20-1
d_gene: TRBD1
abundance: .
CDR3aa: CSARGRQGADTEAFF
CDR3nt: TGCAGTGCTAGAGGGCGACAGGGGGCCGACACTGAAGCTTTCTTT

j_gene: TRBJ1-6
len: 15
v_gene: TRBV27
d_gene: .
abundance: .
CDR3aa: CASSSGTFYNSPLHF
CDR3nt: TGTGCCAGCAGTTCCGGGACATTTTATAATTCACCCCTCCACTTT

j_gene: TRBJ1-2
len: 13
v_gene: TRBV20-1
d_gene: TRBD1
abundance: few
CDR3aa: CSATGQGDYGYTF
CDR3nt: TGCAGTGCTACGGGACAGGGAGACTATGGCTACACCTTC

j_gene: TRBJ2-3
len: 16
v_gene: TRBV7-2
d_gene: TRBD2
abundance: .
CDR3aa: CASSLGPAGYTDTQYF
CDR3nt: TGTGCCAGCAGCTTGGGACCAGCGGGGTACACAGATACGCAGTATTTT

j_gene: TRBJ1-1
len: 15
v_gene: TRBV10-3
d_gene: .
abundance: .
CDR3aa: CAISEGRGGNTEAFF
CDR3nt: TGTGCCATCAGTGAGGGAAGGGGGGGGAACACTGAAGCTTTCTTT

j_gene: TRBJ1-4
len: 15
v_gene: TRBV12-3/TRBV12-4
d_gene: .
abundance: few
CDR3aa: CASSLRPGAAEKLFF
CDR3nt: TGTGCCAGCAGTTTACGCCCAGGGGCCGCTGAAAAACTGTTTTTT

j_gene: TRBJ1-2
len: 17
v_gene: TRBV6-6
d_gene: .
abundance: many
CDR3aa: CASSYPTNPRQLYGYTF
CDR3nt: TGTGCCAGCAGTTACCCGACAAACCCAAGACAGCTCTATGGCTACACCTTC

j_gene: TRBJ1-2
len: 15
v_gene: TRBV4-1
d_gene: .
abundance: many
CDR3aa: CASSSEALVGYGYTF
CDR3nt: TGCGCCAGCAGCTCGGAGGCTCTGGTGGGCTATGGCTACACCTTC

j_gene: TRBJ1-3
len: 16
v_gene: TRBV9
d_gene: .
abundance: few
CDR3aa: CASSASGVLSGNTIYF
CDR3nt: TGTGCCAGCAGTGCATCAGGAGTCCTCTCTGGAAACACCATATATTTT

j_gene: TRBJ2-7
len: 14
v_gene: TRBV9
d_gene: .
abundance: many
CDR3aa: CASTPGEFPYEQYF
CDR3nt: TGTGCCAGCACCCCGGGAGAATTCCCCTACGAGCAGTACTTC

j_gene: TRBJ1-2
len: 11
v_gene: TRBV29-1
d_gene: .
abundance: many
CDR3aa: CSARDGYGYTF
CDR3nt: TGCAGCGCCAGGGACGGCTATGGCTACACCTTC

j_gene: TRBJ2-5
len: 15
v_gene: TRBV2
d_gene: TRBD2
abundance: .
CDR3aa: CASEPTQVAGETQYF
CDR3nt: TGTGCCAGCGAGCCAACACAGGTAGCGGGAGAGACCCAGTACTTC

j_gene: TRBJ2-6
len: 14
v_gene: TRBV20-1
d_gene: .
abundance: many
CDR3aa: CSARAGTGANVLTF
CDR3nt: TGCAGTGCTAGAGCCGGGACGGGGGCCAACGTCCTGACTTTC

j_gene: TRBJ2-5
len: 12
v_gene: TRBV20-1
d_gene: .
abundance: many
CDR3aa: CSPLSDEETQYF
CDR3nt: TGCAGTCCCTTGTCAGATGAAGAGACCCAGTACTTC

j_gene: TRBJ1-2
len: 13
v_gene: TRBV29-1
d_gene: .
abundance: .
CDR3aa: CSVAEASPIGYTF
CDR3nt: TGCAGCGTTGCCGAGGCCAGCCCTATAGGCTACACCTTC

j_gene: TRBJ2-5
len: 18
v_gene: TRBV7-3
d_gene: .
abundance: many
CDR3aa: CASSLGGPGGSPMGTQYF
CDR3nt: TGTGCCAGCAGCTTAGGAGGCCCAGGAGGCAGCCCCATGGGGACCCAGTACTTC

j_gene: TRBJ2-6
len: 14
v_gene: TRBV6-4
d_gene: TRBD1
abundance: .
CDR3aa: CASSPGTGRNVLTF
CDR3nt: TGTGCCAGCAGCCCAGGGACAGGGCGGAACGTCCTGACTTTC

j_gene: TRBJ1-1
len: 12
v_gene: TRBV29-1
d_gene: TRBD1
abundance: many
CDR3aa: CSGGTGETEAFF
CDR3nt: TGCAGCGGGGGGACAGGGGAGACTGAAGCTTTCTTT

j_gene: TRBJ2-3
len: 13
v_gene: TRBV20-1
d_gene: TRBD2
abundance: few
CDR3aa: CSASLAGRDTQYF
CDR3nt: TGCAGTGCTAGTCTAGCGGGACGAGATACGCAGTATTTT

j_gene: TRBJ1-4
len: 14
v_gene: TRBV20-1
d_gene: .
abundance: .
CDR3aa: CSASGGGPNEKLFF
CDR3nt: TGCAGTGCTAGCGGGGGGGGCCCTAATGAAAAACTGTTTTTT

j_gene: TRBJ1-2
len: 13
v_gene: TRBV5-8
d_gene: .
abundance: many
CDR3aa: CASSNYGRGGYTF
CDR3nt: TGTGCCAGCAGCAACTATGGGAGAGGAGGCTACACCTTC

j_gene: TRBJ2-5
len: 15
v_gene: TRBV2
d_gene: TRBD1
abundance: .
CDR3aa: CASSEGTGGGETQYF
CDR3nt: TGTGCCAGCAGTGAGGGGACAGGGGGCGGAGAGACCCAGTACTTC

j_gene: TRBJ1-5
len: 16
v_gene: TRBV4-1
d_gene: .
abundance: few
CDR3aa: CASSQQDSSVYQPQHF
CDR3nt: TGCGCCAGCAGCCAACAAGACAGTTCCGTTTATCAGCCCCAGCATTTT